This note documents a single T cell receptor beta chain sequence. These data originate in a study of blood T cell repertoires in COVID-19. The V end was cut by 9 bases, the J end by 6 bases, with 15 bases between. Germline CDR1 is LNHDA and CDR2 is SQIVND (reference sequence). The CDR3 has 13 residues. This table comes from immunoSEQ multiplex PCR, and its TCRdb copy is limited to in-frame clones, with some not included. The table has 150,000 to 200,000 clones, around 84% seen once. The rearrangement links TRBV19 to TRBJ1-5; TRBD1 might be the D (6 bases). The source of this sequence is a woman aged 80 or over with COVID-19, enrolled during active disease. The sequenced material came from peripheral blood. The DNA for the CDR3 is TGTGCCAGCCATAAGGGGGTTCGTCAGCCCCAGCATTTT. The encoded protein is CASHKGVRQPQHF. The whole variable domain, remainder taken from reference TRBV19 and TRBJ1-5, is DGGITQSPKYLFRKEGQNVTLSCEQNLNHDAMYWYRQDPGQGLRLIYYSQIVNDFQKGDIAEGYSVSREKKESFPLTVTSAQKNPTAFYLCASHKGVRQPQHFGDGTRLSIL.